The rows below give T cell receptor beta chains drawn from one sample of a study of shared clonotypes between healthy human individuals. Some clones are missing from TCRdb's copy, which holds only in-frame ones; the method was immunoSEQ multiplex PCR. The sample has more than 2 million clones; about 95% are singletons. The sample comprised naive CD8+ T cells sorted from blood. These receptors originate from a man younger than 35 in good health. Each CDR3 is given with its conserved first and last residue. A D gene is named only where the DNA matches it firmly. A row's size may be missing; if present it is once, few, many or a size class.

TRBV27	TRBJ2-7	-	-	TGTGCCAGCAGTTTAATGCCCAGCTACGAGCAGTACTTC	CASSLMPSYEQYF
TRBV19	TRBJ1-3	-	-	TGTGCCAGTAGTGACGGGACGAACTCTGGAAACACCATATATTTT	CASSDGTNSGNTIYF
TRBV2	TRBJ2-7	-	TRBD1	TGTGCCAGCAGTGTGAACGCCGACAGGGGGTACGAGCAGTACTTC	CASSVNADRGYEQYF
TRBV4-3	TRBJ2-7	-	-	TGCGCCAGCAGCCAAGTGAGTGCAGGGCCCCACGAGCAGTACTTC	CASSQVSAGPHEQYF
TRBV28	TRBJ2-7	-	-	TGTGCCAGCAGTTTCTCACCGGGGGCCTACGAGCAGTACTTC	CASSFSPGAYEQYF
TRBV7-8	TRBJ1-2	-	-	TGTGCCAGCAGCTTAGAAGTGAGTGGGGCAACGCTTGGCTACACCTTC	CASSLEVSGATLGYTF
TRBV5-1	TRBJ2-7	-	TRBD1	TGCGCCAGCAGAACCGCCCCGGGACAGGGTGGCCACGAGCAGTACTTC	CASRTAPGQGGHEQYF
TRBV20-1	TRBJ1-1	few	-	TGCAGTGCCCATTCCACTGAAGCTTTCTTT	CSAHSTEAFF
TRBV30	TRBJ2-3	-	-	TGTGCCTGGAGTGTAGGCGTGGATACGCAGTATTTT	CAWSVGVDTQYF
TRBV27	TRBJ1-4	-	-	TGTGCCAGCAGTTTCATAGGGGTCAATGAAAAACTGTTTTTT	CASSFIGVNEKLFF
TRBV19	TRBJ1-5	-	-	TGTGCCAGTAGTCAAGGCCGGGCGACCTTCGGAAGCAATCAGCCCCAGCATTTT	CASSQGRATFGSNQPQHF
TRBV30	TRBJ1-6	once	TRBD1	TGTGCCTGGAGTGTACTTCGGTCGTATAGTGGCAGGGGGAATTCACCCCTCCACTTT	CAWSVLRSYSGRGNSPLHF
TRBV6-5	TRBJ2-7	-	-	TGTGCCAGCAGTTACTCCGACAACCCATACGAGCAGTACTTC	CASSYSDNPYEQYF
TRBV10-2	TRBJ2-1	-	-	TGCGCCAGCAGTGTTGCGAACAATGAGCAGTTCTTC	CASSVANNEQFF
TRBV6-5	TRBJ1-5	-	-	TGTGCCAGCAGTAACAGGGAGGTGGGTCAGCCCCAGCATTTT	CASSNREVGQPQHF
TRBV10-3	TRBJ1-6	once	TRBD1	TGTGCCATGTCGGACAGGGGGAGGGGAATCGATAATTCACCCCTCCACTTT	CAMSDRGRGIDNSPLHF
TRBV6-1	TRBJ2-7	-	-	TGTGCCAGCAGTCAGGGCCGGGGTTACGAGCAGTACTTC	CASSQGRGYEQYF
TRBV6-5	TRBJ1-1	-	-	TGTGCCAGCAGTTTCTCATCCACAGGCCTTGGGACTGAAGCTTTCTTT	CASSFSSTGLGTEAFF
TRBV15	TRBJ2-5	-	-	TGTGCCACCAGCAGAGATCTGGCTGCCGAGACCCAGTACTTC	CATSRDLAAETQYF
TRBV19	TRBJ2-1	-	-	TGTGCCAGTAGTATGGCGGGGATCTACAATGAGCAGTTCTTC	CASSMAGIYNEQFF
TRBV7-9	TRBJ1-5	-	-	TGTGCCAGCAGTTTGGAGGAGAATCAGCCCCAGCATTTT	CASSLEENQPQHF
TRBV7-9	TRBJ2-7	-	TRBD2	TGTGCCAGCAGCGCCGGGAGGGACGAGCAGTACTTC	CASSAGRDEQYF
TRBV5-8	TRBJ2-3	-	-	TGTGCCAGCAGCTTGGCCTTAACAGGCTACACAGATACGCAGTATTTT	CASSLALTGYTDTQYF
TRBV6-1	TRBJ2-7	-	TRBD2	TGTGCCAGCAGTGGCCCGGCGGGAGATCGCTCCTACGAGCAGTACTTC	CASSGPAGDRSYEQYF
TRBV19	TRBJ1-2	-	-	TGTGCCAGTAGTATAGACTCGGCATTGGGAGGCTACACCTTC	CASSIDSALGGYTF
TRBV2	TRBJ2-1	-	-	TGTGCCAGCAGCGACCAAACCGGGCCAGAGGCCCATGAGCAGTTCTTC	CASSDQTGPEAHEQFF
TRBV10-3	TRBJ2-1	-	-	TGTGCCATCACCGATGGGGACACCAGCTCCTACAATGAGCAGTTCTTC	CAITDGDTSSYNEQFF
TRBV9	TRBJ1-2	once	-	TGTGCCAGCAGCGTACAGGAATCCTATGGCTACACCTTC	CASSVQESYGYTF
TRBV4-3	TRBJ2-7	-	-	TGCGCCAGCAGCCTGGGATTAGCGACACCTTCCTACGAGCAGTACTTC	CASSLGLATPSYEQYF
TRBV2	TRBJ1-2	-	-	TGTGCCAGCAGTGGCCGGGTGGAAGGCTACACCTTC	CASSGRVEGYTF
TRBV6-1	TRBJ1-5	-	-	TGTGCCAGCAGTGAACCTATAGGGGGGTCGGGCAATCAGCCCCAGCATTTT	CASSEPIGGSGNQPQHF
TRBV5-6	TRBJ2-7	-	-	TGTGCCAGCAGCTTGGGAGGGGACCCATACGAGCAGTACTTC	CASSLGGDPYEQYF
TRBV6-1	TRBJ2-7	-	-	TGTGCCAGCACCAAGACAGGCGCCCCCACCTACGAGCAGTACTTC	CASTKTGAPTYEQYF
TRBV19	TRBJ2-5	-	-	TGTGCCAGTAGTATAACGGGGGTGGAGGAGACCCAGTACTTC	CASSITGVEETQYF
TRBV5-6	TRBJ1-4	once	-	TGTGCCAGCAGCCCGGGACATTCCCAAGAAAAACTGTTTTTT	CASSPGHSQEKLFF
TRBV11-2	TRBJ2-5	-	-	TGTGCCAGCAGCTTAGGACGCCTGAGCGGGCAAGAGACCCAGTACTTC	CASSLGRLSGQETQYF
TRBV4-3	TRBJ2-2	-	TRBD2	TGCGCCAGCAGCCAAGTTCACGGGGGACTAGCCCGCACCGGGGAGCTGTTTTTT	CASSQVHGGLARTGELFF
TRBV10-3	TRBJ1-6	-	-	TGTGCCATCAGGGGGGCAGGGGAACATTCACCCCTCCACTTT	CAIRGAGEHSPLHF
TRBV28	TRBJ2-3	once	-	TGTGCCAGCAGTTTGGTCCGACAGGCAGATACGCAGTATTTT	CASSLVRQADTQYF
TRBV30	TRBJ1-1	-	-	TGTGCCTGGAGTGTTATGGAAAGCACTGAAGCTTTCTTT	CAWSVMESTEAFF
TRBV2	TRBJ1-1	-	-	TGTGCCAGCAGTGAGCTGGAAGCTTTCTTT	CASSELEAFF
TRBV4-2	TRBJ2-6	-	-	TGTGCCAGCAGCCAAGCGGAGTTAGACTCTGGGGCCAACGTCCTGACTTTC	CASSQAELDSGANVLTF
TRBV27	TRBJ1-4	-	TRBD1	TGTGCCAGCAGTTTGGGACAGGGGGACCTTAATGAAAAACTGTTTTTT	CASSLGQGDLNEKLFF
TRBV4-3	TRBJ2-1	-	-	TGCGCCAGCAGCCAAGGATCGGGCTGGAATGAGCAGTTCTTC	CASSQGSGWNEQFF
TRBV6-6	TRBJ2-6	-	-	TGTGCCAGCAGTTACGTGGGCTCTGGGGCCAACGTCCTGACTTTC	CASSYVGSGANVLTF